The 17 T cell receptor beta chains below all came from one sample that was sequenced in a study of cytomegalovirus exposure and HLA in healthy donors. This table comes from immunoSEQ multiplex PCR, and its TCRdb copy is limited to in-frame clones, with some not included. This table has approximately 260,000 clones, 80% to 90% appearing once. Sequencing used PBMCs. Receptors originate from a woman younger than 35 in good health and CMV-seronegative.

This clone was recorded only once. This chain joins TRBV6-6 and TRBJ2-7; D perhaps matches TRBD1 (6 bases). The germline V gene encodes CDR1 MNHNY and CDR2 SVGAGI (reference sequence). CDR3 length: 15 residues. The germline V and J ends were trimmed by 5 bases and 0 bases, with 14 bases remaining between them. Here the CDR3 reads CASSKDRGSSYEQYF. Written as DNA, the CDR3 is TGTGCCAGCAGTAAGGATAGGGGGAGCTCCTACGAGCAGTACTTC.

This clone turned up a few times. CDR3 sequence reads: CASSRRDRGRDTQYF. The CDR3 DNA follows: TGTGCCAGCAGCCGCCGGGACAGGGGGAGGGATACGCAGTATTTT. The gene calls are TRBV14 and TRBJ2-3, with TRBD1 matching 11 bases. The CDR3 runs 15 residues. Trimming at V came to 4 bases and at J to 6 bases, leaving 6 bases not matched to a gene. The V gene's germline CDR1 is SGHDN and CDR2 FVKESK.

The chain links TRBV29-1 to TRBJ2-3, with TRBD1 matching 7 bases. Germline loops: CDR1 SQVTM, CDR2 ANQGSEA. The CDR3 is 13 residues long. The V and J ends lost 8 bases and 2 bases, in that order; junction bases with no gene match: 7. The DNA for the CDR3 is TGCAGCCCTAGGACAGGCTCCACAGATACGCAGTATTTT. This encodes CSPRTGSTDTQYF.

The V gene is TRBV7-9, the J gene TRBJ2-7, with TRBD2 matching over 11 bases. V gave up 2 bases and J gave up 6 bases; unmatched junction bases: 6. This CDR3 contains 15 residues. Germline lookup yields CDR1 SEHNR and CDR2 FQNEAQ (reference sequence). Here the CDR3 DNA reads TGTGCCAGCAGCTTACTAGCGGGAGGTGCGGTCGAGCAGTACTTC. Its translation: CASSLLAGGAVEQYF.

The sample holds one count of this clone. V and J are TRBV4-1 and TRBJ2-6; 9 positions match TRBD1. Germline CDR1 MGHRA, CDR2 YSYEKL. V dropped 1 base and J dropped 0; count of bases not matched to a gene: 4. The CDR3 is made up of 18 amino acids. CDR3 region: CASSQVSGQGSGANVLTF. The CDR3 nucleotides are TGCGCCAGCAGCCAAGTATCGGGACAGGGCTCTGGGGCCAACGTCCTGACTTTC.

The V and J genes are TRBV11-3 and TRBJ1-1; D not resolved. V was shortened by 5 bases and J by 3 bases, with 10 bases between the two germline ends. The CDR3 contains 13 residues. Germline assignment: CDR1 SGHNT and CDR2 YENEEA. The DNA of the CDR3 is TGTGCCAGCAGCAAGGGAGTGGACACTGAAGCTTTCTTT. This translates into CASSKGVDTEAFF.

As DNA, the CDR3 is TGTGCCAGCTCCCAACCGGGACAGGGGGCCTACGAGCAGTACTTC. The encoded protein is CASSQPGQGAYEQYF. This chain joins TRBV18 and TRBJ2-7; 11 nucleotides line up with TRBD1. V gave up 6 bases and J gave up 2 bases; unmatched junction bases: 6. The CDR3 consists of 15 residues. Per the germline V gene, CDR1 is KGHSH and CDR2 is LQKENI.

The chain combines TRBV9 with TRBJ2-3; 8 bases map to TRBD2. Germline trimming cut 5 bases from V and 4 bases from J; bases unmatched to any gene: 6. The germline V gene encodes CDR1 SGDLS and CDR2 YYNGEE. The CDR3 runs to 14 residues. This CDR3 is CASSSGAGSDTQYF. The CDR3 nucleotides read TGTGCCAGCAGTAGCGGGGCAGGATCAGATACGCAGTATTTT. Combining the CDR3 with reference TRBV9 and TRBJ2-3 gives the whole variable domain DSGVTQTPKHLITATGQRVTLRCSPRSGDLSVYWYQQSLDQGLQFLIQYYNGEERAKGNILERFSAQQFPDLHSELNLSSLELGDSALYFCASSSGAGSDTQYFGPGTRLTVL.

V and J are TRBV5-1 and TRBJ1-4, with D perhaps TRBD1 (5 bases). The CDR3 has 17 residues. In germline, CDR1 is SGHRS, CDR2 YFSETQ. Trimming removed 0 bases from V and 3 bases from J, with 15 bases in between. CDR3 protein: CASSLAAGNFPNEKLFF. CDR3 in DNA: TGCGCCAGCAGCTTGGCTGCAGGGAATTTTCCTAATGAAAAACTGTTTTTT. The complete variable domain, with remaining parts taken from reference TRBV5-1 and TRBJ1-4, reads KAGVTQTPRYLIKTRGQQVTLSCSPISGHRSVSWYQQTPGQGLQFLFEYFSETQRNKGNFPGRFSGRQFSNSRSEMNVSTLELGDSALYLCASSLAAGNFPNEKLFFGSGTQLSVL.

The chain is built from TRBV11-3 and TRBJ2-2; TRBD1 matches at 7 bases. Germline V gives CDR1 SGHNT, CDR2 YENEEA. This CDR3 region has 15 residues. The J segment lost 4 bases and the V segment lost 4 bases, leaving 6 bases of the junction unmatched. The CDR3 nucleotides are TGTGCCAGCAGCTCACCGGGACAGAGCACCGGGGAGCTGTTTTTT. This translates into CASSSPGQSTGELFF.

This chain joins TRBV25-1 and TRBJ2-7; a weak D match, TRBD2 (5 bases). Germline V gene sequence: CDR1 MGHDK, CDR2 SYGVNS. This CDR3 comprises 12 residues. With 1 base removed from V and 4 bases from J, the gap between germline ends came to 5 bases. CDR3 protein: CASSEWTYEQYF. Here the CDR3 DNA reads TGTGCCAGCAGTGAATGGACTTACGAGCAGTACTTC.

The chain uses TRBV6-4 and TRBJ1-6; D might be TRBD1 (6 bases). The CDR3 length is 15 residues. Germline-derived CDR1 and CDR2 are MRHNA and SNTAGT. V was trimmed by 3 bases and J by 2 bases, leaving 8 bases between them. The CDR3 loop is CASSERQAYNSPLHF. DNA of the CDR3: TGTGCCAGCAGTGAGCGACAGGCCTATAATTCACCCCTCCACTTT.

The chain carries TRBV1 and TRBJ1-5; TRBD1, as called in the table, went unchecked against the DNA. TRBV1 is an annotated pseudogene. The CDR3 runs 16 residues. The CDR3 bases are TGCACCGATGAATTAAGGGGACAGGGGGCATGTCAGCCCCAGCATTTT. This codes for CTDELRGQGACQPQHF.

The rearrangement links TRBV6-5 to TRBJ1-1; possibly TRBD1 for D (5 bases). Germline V gene lookup returns CDR1 MNHEY and CDR2 SVGAGI. V was cut by 0 bases and J by 4 bases, with 15 bases left in between. The CDR3 contains 16 residues. The CDR3 sequence is CASSYSGGGSSTEAFF. Here the CDR3 DNA reads TGTGCCAGCAGTTACTCTGGGGGGGGTTCTTCCACTGAAGCTTTCTTT.

This rearrangement joins TRBV10-2 to TRBJ2-1; TRBD1 aligns across 8 bases. Germline values: CDR1 WSHSY, CDR2 SAAADI. V gave up 0 bases and J gave up 4 bases; unmatched junction bases: 5. This CDR3 has 16 amino acids. For the CDR3, the DNA is TGCGCCAGCAGTGAGTCACGGACAGGGCTTTACAATGAGCAGTTCTTC. Translating gives CASSESRTGLYNEQFF.

The V call is TRBV5-1, the J call TRBJ2-7; 9 bases agree with TRBD1. Trimming removed 4 bases from V and 3 bases from J; junction bases left unmatched: 5. The CDR3 runs to 14 residues. Germline V gene lookup returns CDR1 SGHRS and CDR2 YFSETQ. CDR3 residues: CASSQQGALYEQYF. As DNA, the CDR3 is TGCGCCAGCAGCCAACAGGGGGCTCTCTACGAGCAGTACTTC.

V gene TRBV27 combines with J gene TRBJ2-3; 10 nucleotides align to TRBD2. The CDR3 length is 16 residues. The V and J ends lost 5 bases and 0 bases, in that order; junction bases with no gene match: 5. Germline V CDR1 and CDR2: MNHEY, SMNVEV (reference sequence). The CDR3, as DNA: TGTGCCAGCAGTCCCGGACTAGCGGTTAGCACAGATACGCAGTATTTT. Residues: CASSPGLAVSTDTQYF.